Each of the 21 T cell receptor beta chains below was sequenced from the same sample in a study of blood T cell repertoires in COVID-19. The data were produced by immunoSEQ multiplex PCR, yet TCRdb's version contains in-frame clones alone and is incomplete. The table lists 400,000 to 450,000 clones, roughly 90% of them singletons, with roughly 1.6% in the top ten. The sequenced material came from peripheral blood. Receptor source: a woman in her forties with COVID-19, enrolled during active disease.

The rearrangement links TRBV12-3 or TRBV12-4 to TRBJ2-2; possible D gene TRBD2, 6 bases. The V end was cut by 1 base, the J end by 8 bases, with 8 bases between. This CDR3 region has 13 residues. The CDR3 protein is CASSLEGLGELFF. CDR3 in DNA: TGTGCCAGCAGTTTAGAGGGACTGGGGGAGCTGTTTTTT.

V is TRBV6-5 and J is TRBJ1-4; a possible D gene is TRBD1 (5 bases). The CDR3 runs 16 residues. Trimming pared 4 bases from V and 3 bases from J, leaving 15 bases between. CDR1 and CDR2 (germline): MNHEY, SVGAGI. CDR3 sequence reads: CASSSLQGRANEKLFF. CDR3 nucleotide sequence: TGTGCCAGCAGTTCACTTCAGGGAAGGGCTAATGAAAAACTGTTTTTT.

The chain carries TRBV19 and TRBJ1-1, with 7 bases that match TRBD1. The CDR3 covers 15 residues. The germline CDR1 and CDR2 sequences are LNHDA and SQIVND (reference sequence). The V and J ends lost 5 bases and 1 base, in that order; junction bases with no gene match: 7. CDR3 sequence (DNA): TGTGCCAGTAGTTCCCGGCAGGGGGGGAACACTGAAGCTTTCTTT. It specifies CASSSRQGGNTEAFF.

The rearrangement links TRBV21-1 to TRBJ1-5; the table's D call, TRBD1, has no DNA check behind it. TRBV21-1 is reported as a pseudogene. The CDR3 is 20 residues long. The CDR3 DNA reads as TGTGCCAGCAGCACCTTCCTGGCAGGGCCGAAAACCTATAGCAATCAGCCCCAGCATTTT. Protein: CASSTFLAGPKTYSNQPQHF.

For this clone: The sample carries other DNA sequences with the same CDR3. V usage is TRBV27 and J usage is TRBJ1-2; the D gene is possibly TRBD1 (5 bases). The CDR3 covers 13 residues. Per germline, CDR1 MNHEY and CDR2 SMNVEV (reference sequence). Trimming took off 3 bases at V and 2 bases at J, with 7 bases between the two ends. The DNA of the CDR3 is TGTGCCAGCAGTTTTGGGGGGAACTATGGCTACACCTTC. Translating it yields CASSFGGNYGYTF.

Comment on this clone: The sample has other DNA sequences that encode this CDR3 too. The chain carries TRBV5-1 and TRBJ1-6, with 8 positions matching TRBD1. CDR3 length: 15 amino acids. Trimming cost V 0 bases and J 10 bases; bases outside gene matches: 6. Germline-derived CDR1 and CDR2 are SGHRS and YFSETQ. CDR3 bases: TGCGCCAGCAGCTTGGAAGGACAGGGTAACTCACCCCTCCACTTT. This translates into CASSLEGQGNSPLHF. The full variable domain, in which reference TRBV5-1 and TRBJ1-6 provide the parts outside the CDR3, is KAGVTQTPRYLIKTRGQQVTLSCSPISGHRSVSWYQQTPGQGLQFLFEYFSETQRNKGNFPGRFSGRQFSNSRSEMNVSTLELGDSALYLCASSLEGQGNSPLHFGNGTRLTVT.

V usage is TRBV19 and J usage is TRBJ1-5, with D maybe TRBD1 (6 bases). V lost 7 bases and J lost 3, with 13 bases in between. Germline CDR1 reads LNHDA; CDR2 reads SQIVND (reference sequence). The CDR3 runs 14 residues. In DNA, the CDR3 is TGTGCCAGTAACCCCAACAGGGTCAATCAGCCCCAGCATTTT. Translation: CASNPNRVNQPQHF.

The chain joins TRBV19 to TRBJ1-1; a weak D match, TRBD1 (6 bases). Per the germline V gene, CDR1 is LNHDA and CDR2 is SQIVND (reference sequence). The V gene lost 5 bases and the J gene lost 2 bases, with 21 bases spanning the gap. CDR3 length: 17 amino acids. As DNA, the CDR3 is TGTGCCAGTAGTTCGGACAGATCCCACCTTTTTAACACTGAAGCTTTCTTT. It is translated as CASSSDRSHLFNTEAFF.

The genes are TRBV7-8 and TRBJ2-3; 8 bases align to TRBD2. In germline, CDR1 is SGHVS, CDR2 FQNEAQ. Unmatched junction bases numbered 9, after V lost 5 bases and J lost 5 bases. The length of the CDR3 is 15 residues. The CDR3 bases are TGTGCCAGCAGCCCCATTCGGGGGGGTGGAGATACGCAGTATTTT. It codes for CASSPIRGGGDTQYF. Full variable domain (missing parts from reference TRBV7-8 and TRBJ2-3): GAGVSQSPRYKVAKRGQDVALRCDPISGHVSLFWYQQALGQGPEFLTYFQNEAQLDKSGLPSDRFFAERPEGSVSTLKIQRTQQEDSAVYLCASSPIRGGGDTQYFGPGTRLTVL.

This chain connects TRBV9 to TRBJ1-2; TRBD1 matches at 8 bases. Losses at the gene ends were 3 bases for V and 0 bases for J; bases not matched to a gene: 7. Germline V lookup: CDR1 SGDLS, CDR2 YYNGEE. CDR3 size: 16 residues. This CDR3 is CASSGGQEPTNYGYTF. The CDR3 DNA sequence: TGTGCCAGCAGCGGGGGACAGGAACCGACTAACTATGGCTACACCTTC.

J is TRBJ2-6 and V is TRBV28; TRBD2 matches at 7 bases. This CDR3 has 22 residues. Germline loops: CDR1 MDHEN, CDR2 SYDVKM. Unmatched junction bases numbered 22, after V lost 3 bases and J lost 2 bases. The CDR3 nucleotides are TGTGCCAGCAGTTTCACCCGGAGGGTAATGGGTATAGCGGGCCCTGGGGCCAACGTCCTGACTTTC. As protein: CASSFTRRVMGIAGPGANVLTF.

CDR3 loop: CASSYGQGYRVPLHF. The CDR3 DNA sequence: TGTGCCAGCAGTTACGGACAGGGGTACAGAGTACCCCTCCACTTT. The chain joins TRBV6-5 to TRBJ1-6; 9 bases map to TRBD1. Germline V gene lookup returns CDR1 MNHEY and CDR2 SVGAGI. CDR3 size: 15 residues. The V gene end was trimmed by 2 bases and the J gene end by 12 bases; junction bases not matched to a gene: 8.

This clone was detected only once. The rearrangement joins TRBV9 to TRBJ1-2; TRBD1 matches at 7 bases. From germline, CDR1 is SGDLS and CDR2 YYNGEE. The length of the CDR3 is 14 residues. V was clipped by 3 bases and J by 3 bases; unmatched bases: 5. The CDR3 DNA is TGTGCCAGCAGCGCCGGACAGGTCGACTATGGCTACACCTTC. Amino acids: CASSAGQVDYGYTF.

This chain connects TRBV6-6 to TRBJ2-7; 9 bases are shared with TRBD1. V lost 10 bases to trimming and J lost 1 base; unmatched junction nucleotides: 5. Germline V gives CDR1 MNHNY, CDR2 SVGAGI (reference sequence). The CDR3 contains 13 residues. The CDR3: CANTTGGSYEQYF. The CDR3 bases are TGTGCCAACACGACAGGGGGTTCCTACGAGCAGTACTTC.

This clone is a singleton in its sample. This chain uses TRBV5-4 with TRBJ1-1; TRBD1 might be the D (6 bases). Germline V gene data show CDR1 as SGHNT and CDR2 as YYREEE (reference sequence). V was clipped by 0 bases and J by 4 bases, with 16 bases between them. The CDR3 is 16 residues long. The DNA of the CDR3 is TGTGCCAGCAGCTTGGCCCCAACAGGGTTGAGCACTGAAGCTTTCTTT. It encodes CASSLAPTGLSTEAFF.

This clone was seen only a few times. The V and J genes are TRBV28 and TRBJ2-7; 9 bases agree with TRBD1. The CDR3 covers 16 residues. From germline, CDR1 is MDHEN and CDR2 SYDVKM. J was trimmed by 3 bases and V by 4 bases; bases with no gene match: 10. CDR3 in DNA: TGTGCCAGCAGTTATTATTTCGGGACAGGGAACTACGAGCAGTACTTC. Protein sequence: CASSYYFGTGNYEQYF. Variable domain in full (rest from reference TRBV28 and TRBJ2-7): DVKVTQSSRYLVKRTGEKVFLECVQDMDHENMFWYRQDPGLGLRLIYFSYDVKMKEKGDIPEGYSVSREKKERFSLILESASTNQTSMYLCASSYYFGTGNYEQYFGPGTRLTVT.

The gene calls are TRBV2 and TRBJ2-3, with 7 bases aligning to TRBD1. The CDR3 spans 14 residues. Germline lookup yields CDR1 SNHLY and CDR2 FYNNEI. After removal of 5 bases from V and 3 bases from J, the junction contained 5 bases not matched to a gene. DNA of the CDR3: TGTGCCAGCAGTATAGGGACAGAAACAGATACGCAGTATTTT. Its translation: CASSIGTETDTQYF.

The J gene is TRBJ1-1, the V gene TRBV6-5, with D possibly being TRBD1 (5 bases). Trimming cost V 10 bases and J 1 base, with 13 bases left between them. This CDR3 spans 13 amino acids. Germline CDR1 is MNHEY and CDR2 is SVGAGI. CDR3 coding DNA: TGTGCCACCCTGGGGGGGGAGAACACTGAAGCTTTCTTT. Its protein is CATLGGENTEAFF.

V and J are TRBV2 and TRBJ1-2; D unresolved. Trimming stripped 1 base from V and 8 bases from J, with 11 bases between. The germline gives CDR1 SNHLY, CDR2 FYNNEI. This CDR3 is 13 amino acids long. In DNA form, the CDR3 reads TGTGCCAGCAGTGAAGAGTCTCCGCGGGGCTACACCTTC. Encoded protein: CASSEESPRGYTF.

The V call is TRBV28, the J call TRBJ2-7; 9 bases align to TRBD2. Germline CDR1 reads MDHEN; CDR2 reads SYDVKM. The ends lost 5 bases at V and 4 bases at J; junction bases unmatched: 15. CDR3 length equals 17 residues. DNA for the CDR3: TGTGCCAGCAGTCTCGGGGGTAGCGGGAGCCCCTATTACGAGCAGTACTTC. Translating it yields CASSLGGSGSPYYEQYF.

This clone was seen a handful of times. This chain joins TRBV10-3 and TRBJ2-2; 9 bases are shared with TRBD2. The V gene's germline CDR1 is ENHRY and CDR2 SYGVKD. CDR3 length: 12 amino acids. With 11 bases clipped from V and 2 bases from J, the junction kept 0 bases outside the gene matches. The CDR3 DNA reads as TGTGCCCTAGCGGGAAACACCGGGGAGCTGTTTTTT. Its translation is CALAGNTGELFF.